The present TCR beta chain was sequenced within a study of CD8 T cells in Susac syndrome. Study-wide results and caveats: As the study acknowledged, the number of individuals in its TCR sequencing and HLA analysis was relatively small.

V dropped 0 bases and J dropped 3 bases, with 16 bases sitting between them. CDR1 is SGHNT, CDR2 YYREEE, per germline (reference sequence). The CDR3 is 16 residues long. TEMRA cells were FACS-enriched, unlike CD8+ and CD4+ T cells, which were negatively isolated. Random hexamers were used to reverse transcribe an amount of about 0.5 to 1 ug RNA. MiXCR was run by TCRdb on the immunoSEQ multiplex PCR reads, yielding one entry per CDR3 protein. The sample contains roughly 140,000 distinct CDR3 sequences, approximately 95% of which appear only once. As concerns this clonotype: Antigen specificity is unknown.

The source material was CD4+ T cells from PBMCs. The chain is built from TRBV5-4 and TRBJ2-7; maybe TRBD2 (5 bases). This TCR was sampled from a human donor with Susac syndrome. CDR3 bases: TGTGCCAGCAGCTTGGGGGCCTCTGTAGGACTCTACGAGCAGTACTTC. This translates into CASSLGASVGLYEQYF.